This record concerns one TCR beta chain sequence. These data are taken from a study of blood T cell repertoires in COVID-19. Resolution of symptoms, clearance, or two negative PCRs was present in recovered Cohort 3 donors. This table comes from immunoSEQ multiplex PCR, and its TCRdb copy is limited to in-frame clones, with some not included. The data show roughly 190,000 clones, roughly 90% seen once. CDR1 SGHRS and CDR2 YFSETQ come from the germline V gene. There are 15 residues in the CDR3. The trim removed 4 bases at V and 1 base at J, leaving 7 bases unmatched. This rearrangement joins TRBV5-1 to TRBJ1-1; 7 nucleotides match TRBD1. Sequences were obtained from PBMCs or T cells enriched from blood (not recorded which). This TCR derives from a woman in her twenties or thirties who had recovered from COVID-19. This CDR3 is CASSQMTGWNTEAFF. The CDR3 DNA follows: TGCGCCAGCAGCCAAATGACAGGGTGGAACACTGAAGCTTTCTTT. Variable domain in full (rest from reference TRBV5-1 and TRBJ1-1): KAGVTQTPRYLIKTRGQQVTLSCSPISGHRSVSWYQQTPGQGLQFLFEYFSETQRNKGNFPGRFSGRQFSNSRSEMNVSTLELGDSALYLCASSQMTGWNTEAFFGQGTRLTVV.